This T cell receptor beta chain was documented in a study of T cell repertoires in cytomegalovirus infection. Concerning this clonotype: Its antigen is currently unknown.

TCRdb processed the reads anew with MiXCR; each CDR3 protein has one entry. In the table there are 900,000 to 950,000 distinct CDR3 sequences, around a third of which are singletons. Broader study findings: Within the response measured ex vivo, HLA-C-restricted CMV-specific TCR beta clonotypes were dominant. The cumulative frequency of public TCR beta families distinguished individuals who carried CMV together with the relevant HLA.

CDR1 DFQATT and CDR2 SNEGSKA come from the germline V gene (reference sequence). The CDR3 extends over 13 amino acids. V was shortened by 6 bases and J by 0 bases, with 9 bases between the two germline ends. This chain uses TRBV20-1 with TRBJ1-5; no clear D. The starting material was cultured CD8+ T cells from PBMCs, obtained from culture after CMV antigen stimulation. This clonotype was obtained from a human donor in good health (CMV status not recorded). Some clones in this sample may be carry-over from other donors' samples. The CDR3 protein is CSAGLNSNQPQHF. The CDR3 coding sequence is TGCAGTGCCGGACTCAATAGCAATCAGCCCCAGCATTTT.